This T cell receptor (beta chain) was retrieved from a study of breast tumors, draining lymph nodes, adjacent tissues. The V end was cut by 1 base, the J end by 2 bases, with 5 bases between. Germline V gene lookup returns CDR1 SGHTA and CDR2 FQGNSA. The CDR3 has 13 residues. Whole-study findings and limits: Compared with basal-like, luminal-like tumors shared significantly more repertoire with nontumor tissue. Tumors had less TCR diversity than lymph nodes, more than nontumor tissue. Tumor T cell lymph node origin was a supported hypothesis, not proven. The data were judged consistent with most tumor T cells coming from lymph node and expanding in tumor.

This clonotype was detected ten times or more. As yet, its antigen is unknown. Samples came from axillary lymph nodes draining the breast cancer. TCRdb ran MiXCR on the multiplex PCR reads and lists one entry per CDR3 protein. The data show some 120,000 distinct CDR3 sequences, with over 20% seen just once and about 2% held by the top ten. The TCR comes from a female donor with breast cancer. Some clones in this sample may be carry-over from other donors' samples. The chain uses TRBV7-2 and TRBJ1-2; D call uncertain. The sequencing input was axillary lymph node tissue. In DNA form, the CDR3 reads TGTGCCAGCAGCTTAGAACGGAACTATGGCTACACCTTC. Protein: CASSLERNYGYTF.